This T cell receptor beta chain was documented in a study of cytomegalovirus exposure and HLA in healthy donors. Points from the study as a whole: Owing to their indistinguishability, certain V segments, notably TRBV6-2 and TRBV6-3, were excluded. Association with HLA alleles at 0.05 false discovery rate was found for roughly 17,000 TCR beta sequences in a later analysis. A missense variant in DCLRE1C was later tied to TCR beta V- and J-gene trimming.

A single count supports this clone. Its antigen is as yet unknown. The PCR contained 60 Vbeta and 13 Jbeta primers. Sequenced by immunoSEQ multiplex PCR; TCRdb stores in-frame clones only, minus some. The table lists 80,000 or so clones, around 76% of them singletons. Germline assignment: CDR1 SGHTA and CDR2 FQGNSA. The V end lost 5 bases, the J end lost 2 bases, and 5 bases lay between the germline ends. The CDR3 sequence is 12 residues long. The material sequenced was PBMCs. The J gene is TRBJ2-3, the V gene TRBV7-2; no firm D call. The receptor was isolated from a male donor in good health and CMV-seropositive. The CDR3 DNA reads TGTGCCAGCAGCCCTTACACAGATACGCAGTATTTT. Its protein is CASSPYTDTQYF.